The 20 T cell receptor beta chains in this list originate from one sample, sequenced in a study of radiation and T cells in renal cell carcinoma. Profiled with immunoSEQ multiplex PCR; TCRdb holds only in-frame clones, not every one. The table records 100,000 to 150,000 clones, roughly 80% of them present only once. The time point is: baseline pretreatment blood. Indicated treatment: 15 Gy SBRT to primary tumor, nephrectomy 4 weeks later. Sequenced here: blood, sampled from a patient whose treatment included radiotherapy and nephrectomy. These receptors were collected from a woman aged 55-70 years with renal cell carcinoma.

The rearrangement uses TRBV27 and TRBJ1-2; tentatively, D is TRBD1 (5 bases). The CDR3 sequence is 16 residues long. V lost 0 bases, J lost 1 base, and 12 bases lay in between. Germline V lookup: CDR1 MNHEY, CDR2 SMNVEV (reference sequence). CDR3 region: CASSLSYGAFNYGYTF. The CDR3, as DNA: TGTGCCAGCAGTTTATCGTACGGGGCTTTTAACTATGGCTACACCTTC.

This clone turned up a few times. In nucleotides, the CDR3 is TGCGCCAGCAGCCGGGCCCTAGGGGCAGGAGAGACCCAGTACTTC. Translated, it gives CASSRALGAGETQYF. This chain joins TRBV5-1 and TRBJ2-5; TRBD1 is a possible D gene (5 bases). The CDR3 spans 15 residues. CDR1 is SGHRS, CDR2 YFSETQ, per germline. V was shortened by 4 bases and J by 4 bases, with 17 bases between the two germline ends.

The chain joins TRBV7-2 to TRBJ1-1, with TRBD1 as a possible D gene (5 bases). The germline V and J ends were trimmed by 7 bases and 6 bases, with 18 bases remaining between them. The CDR3 totals 14 residues. Germline CDR1 and CDR2: SGHTA and FQGNSA. CDR3 coding DNA: TGTGCCAGCACCACTACCAACCGAGGGGCTGAAGCTTTCTTT. It specifies CASTTTNRGAEAFF.

The chain has TRBV13 and TRBJ2-1; TRBD2 matches at 16 bases. Germline values: CDR1 PRHDT, CDR2 FYEKMQ (reference sequence). This CDR3 has 15 residues. J was trimmed by 12 bases and V by 5 bases; bases with no gene match: 7. This CDR3 reads CASSHGTSGRAAQFF. Here the CDR3 DNA reads TGTGCCAGCAGCCATGGGACTAGCGGGAGGGCCGCGCAGTTCTTC.

The V call is TRBV7-2, the J call TRBJ2-5, with D tentatively TRBD1 or TRBD2 (5 bases each). V lost 5 bases and J 3 bases, leaving 13 bases between the germline ends. The CDR3 extends over 14 amino acids. Germline V gives CDR1 SGHTA, CDR2 FQGNSA. The chain's CDR3 is CASSQGTGKETQYF. Written as DNA, the CDR3 is TGTGCCAGCAGCCAAGGGACGGGAAAAGAGACCCAGTACTTC.

This chain's CDR3 is CASSAGQSYEQYF. The CDR3 nucleotides read TGCGCCAGCAGCGCCGGACAGTCCTACGAGCAGTACTTC. The V gene is TRBV5-1, the J gene TRBJ2-7; perhaps TRBD1 as D (6 bases). Trimming took off 4 bases at V and 1 base at J, with 9 bases between the two ends. The CDR3 runs 13 residues. Looked up from germline, CDR1 is SGHRS and CDR2 is YFSETQ.

The rearrangement links TRBV23-1 to TRBJ2-7; D unresolved. TRBV23-1 is given ORF status, its function remaining uncertain. This CDR3 is built from 12 residues. With 9 bases removed from V and 5 bases from J, the gap between germline ends came to 14 bases. The CDR3: CASPQGSHEQYF. For the CDR3, the DNA is TGCGCCAGTCCGCAAGGGTCTCACGAGCAGTACTTC.

The chain uses TRBV28 and TRBJ2-7, with TRBD2 matching over 11 bases. The CDR3 contains 16 residues. With V trimmed by 2 bases and J by 6 bases, 9 bases remained unmatched. The germline V gene encodes CDR1 MDHEN and CDR2 SYDVKM. The DNA of the CDR3 is TGTGCCAGCAGTTTAGAACTAGCGGGAGTGTTAGGCGAGCAGTACTTC. This sequence encodes CASSLELAGVLGEQYF.

The chain recombines TRBV29-1 with TRBJ2-6, with TRBD2 matching 13 bases. Germline CDR1 is SQVTM and CDR2 is ANQGSEA. The CDR3 extends over 16 amino acids. V dropped 6 bases and J dropped 2; count of bases not matched to a gene: 4. The CDR3 nucleotides are TGCAGCGTCCTAGGACTAGCGGGAGCTGGGGCCAACGTCCTGACTTTC. Amino acids: CSVLGLAGAGANVLTF.

This clone turned up a few times. This chain joins TRBV2 and TRBJ2-1; D is ambiguous. The CDR3 consists of 16 residues. V lost 1 base and J lost 2, with 12 bases in between. Germline lookup yields CDR1 SNHLY and CDR2 FYNNEI. As DNA, the CDR3 is TGTGCCAGCAGTGAAGGGTTTACGCCCCCCTACAATGAGCAGTTCTTC. Amino acids: CASSEGFTPPYNEQFF.

The V call is TRBV28, the J call TRBJ1-2, with D perhaps matching TRBD1 (5 bases). The V gene's germline CDR1 is MDHEN and CDR2 SYDVKM. V was trimmed by 6 bases and J by 2 bases, leaving 13 bases between them. The CDR3 extends over 14 amino acids. The CDR3 DNA sequence: TGTGCCAGCAGATCCGCGGGGGGGAACTATGGCTACACCTTC. Residues: CASRSAGGNYGYTF.

The genes are TRBV5-1 and TRBJ1-1; D call uncertain. V was pared by 1 base and J by 1 base, with 8 bases between. The CDR3 length is 14 residues. CDR1 and CDR2 from the germline V gene are SGHRS and YFSETQ. DNA for the CDR3: TGCGCCAGCAGCTTGTCCAGACCGAACACTGAAGCTTTCTTT. As protein: CASSLSRPNTEAFF.

This chain joins TRBV19 and TRBJ1-2, with D possibly being TRBD1 (5 bases). Germline CDR1 LNHDA, CDR2 SQIVND (reference sequence). CDR3 length: 13 residues. V dropped 1 base and J dropped 4 bases, with 7 bases sitting between them. CDR3 protein: CASSIGGGYGYTF. The CDR3 DNA reads as TGTGCCAGTAGTATAGGGGGCGGCTATGGCTACACCTTC.

The chain has TRBV7-2 and TRBJ2-1; D gene unclear. The CDR3 length is 15 residues. V lost 1 base to trimming and J lost 6 bases, with 13 bases between them. CDR1 SGHTA and CDR2 FQGNSA come from the germline V gene. The CDR3 sequence: CASSLVGTTANEQFF. CDR3 sequence (DNA): TGTGCCAGCAGCTTAGTGGGTACTACGGCCAATGAGCAGTTCTTC.

The chain joins TRBV2 to TRBJ2-2; TRBD2 aligns across 7 bases. The CDR3 spans 17 residues. Germline V gives CDR1 SNHLY, CDR2 FYNNEI. Trimming took 6 bases from V and 2 from J; bases not matched to a gene: 12. CDR3 region: CASRGFVRGVNTGELFF. The CDR3 coding sequence is TGTGCCAGCAGAGGTTTTGTCCGGGGGGTTAACACCGGGGAGCTGTTTTTT.

The rearrangement uses TRBV19 and TRBJ1-1; D gene unclear. The CDR3 has 12 amino acids. V lost 3 bases, J lost 11 bases, and 13 bases lay in between. Per the germline V gene, CDR1 is LNHDA and CDR2 is SQIVND (reference sequence). The CDR3 DNA reads TGTGCCAGTAGTATGGGCCGGGATTGGGCTTTCTTT. It yields the protein CASSMGRDWAFF.

Only a few counts were recorded for this clone. V usage is TRBV6-5 and J usage is TRBJ2-1; 8 nucleotides align to TRBD2. The CDR3 covers 16 residues. Losses at the gene ends were 0 bases for V and 4 bases for J; bases not matched to a gene: 5. In germline, CDR1 is MNHEY, CDR2 SVGAGI. The CDR3: CASSYSFSGSYNEQFF. CDR3 in DNA: TGTGCCAGCAGTTACTCCTTCAGCGGGAGTTACAATGAGCAGTTCTTC.

A few counts support this clone. The chain employs TRBV10-3 and TRBJ2-2, with a weak D call TRBD1 (6 bases). CDR3 size: 12 residues. From germline, CDR1 is ENHRY and CDR2 SYGVKD. Here the CDR3 reads CAAGENTGELFF. The CDR3 DNA follows: TGTGCGGCAGGGGAGAACACCGGGGAGCTGTTTTTT.

This clone showed up just once. The V and J genes are TRBV27 and TRBJ2-7; no reliable D call. In germline, CDR1 is MNHEY, CDR2 SMNVEV (reference sequence). Trimming removed 5 bases from V and 0 bases from J, with 11 bases in between. This CDR3 has 14 residues. CDR3 coding DNA: TGTGCCAGCAGTGTTCAGGCGTTCTCCTACGAGCAGTACTTC. Translating gives CASSVQAFSYEQYF.

The rearrangement uses TRBV11-2 and TRBJ1-1; perhaps TRBD1 as D (6 bases). The ends were cut back, 5 bases at V and 6 bases at J, with 13 bases in the middle. Germline V gives CDR1 SGHAT, CDR2 FQNNGV. The CDR3 loop spans 13 amino acids. The CDR3 DNA follows: TGTGCCAGCAGCCGGGCAGGGGTACCTGAAGCTTTCTTT. It encodes CASSRAGVPEAFF.